A few counts support the clone carrying this T cell receptor (beta chain). As yet, its antigen is unknown. Using CD45RO/CCR7/CD25/CD127/CD95/CD27, CD4+ naive, central memory, regulatory and stem cell-like memory cells were sorted. The CDR3 totals 18 residues. Germline V gene lookup returns CDR1 ENHRY and CDR2 SYGVKD. With 0 bases clipped from V and 2 bases from J, the junction kept 7 bases outside the gene matches. The record originates from a study of beta chain features in type 1 diabetes. cDNA synthesis used the whole RNA isolate, giving expressed TCRB sequences. Sequencing was performed with immunoSEQ multiplex PCR; in TCRdb, only in-frame clones are kept and a portion is missing. The sample includes about 160,000 clones, around 10% of them seen just once. Study-level points and caveats: The naive, central memory and Treg TCRB repertoires of patients appeared to be more similar to one another than those of healthy donors. PCR might show a preference for shorter templates, equally across patients and controls. A moderate, significant TCRB CDR3 shortening appeared in type 1 diabetes across four CD4+ subsets.

Sequenced: central memory CD4+ T cells from blood. The receptor comes from a young man with type 1 diabetes. The J gene is TRBJ1-5, the V gene TRBV10-3; TRBD1 agrees at 10 bases. CDR3 sequence: CAISESGTGALRNQPQHF. The CDR3 DNA follows: TGTGCCATCAGTGAGTCGGGGACAGGGGCTCTCCGCAATCAGCCCCAGCATTTT.